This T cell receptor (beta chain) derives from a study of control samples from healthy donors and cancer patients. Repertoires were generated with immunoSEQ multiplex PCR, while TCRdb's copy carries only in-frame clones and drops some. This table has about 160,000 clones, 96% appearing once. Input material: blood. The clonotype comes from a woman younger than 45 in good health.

Here the CDR3 reads CSASAGGRDQPQHF. Here the CDR3 DNA reads TGCAGTGCTAGTGCCGGGGGCCGGGATCAGCCCCAGCATTTT. V usage is TRBV20-1 and J usage is TRBJ1-5, with D maybe TRBD1 (6 bases). The V and J ends lost 3 bases and 5 bases respectively, with 14 bases between them. The CDR3 contains 14 residues. Germline CDR1 DFQATT, CDR2 SNEGSKA (reference sequence).